This T cell receptor (beta chain) was captured in a study of neurological immune-mediated disorders. In this sample, this clonotype turned up many times. The CDR3 is made up of 17 amino acids. Trimming took 1 base from V and 4 from J, leaving 18 bases between them. Germline lookup yields CDR1 SGHAT and CDR2 FQNNGV. Regarding time point: technical triplicate 1. TCRdb analysed the 5' RACE reads with MiXCR anew, one entry per CDR3 protein. There are roughly 25,000 distinct CDR3 sequences in the sample; approximately 13% occur only once, and around 5% lies in the top ten. The rearrangement joins TRBV11-2 to TRBJ2-3, with D uncertain. This sequence was found in a female donor with HTLV-1-associated myelopathy (HAM/TSP). Sequencing input: CD4+ T cells from blood. The CDR3 coding sequence is TGTGCCAGCAGCTTAGCGGTAGGGTCCTATCCCGCAGATACGCAGTATTTT. Protein product: CASSLAVGSYPADTQYF.